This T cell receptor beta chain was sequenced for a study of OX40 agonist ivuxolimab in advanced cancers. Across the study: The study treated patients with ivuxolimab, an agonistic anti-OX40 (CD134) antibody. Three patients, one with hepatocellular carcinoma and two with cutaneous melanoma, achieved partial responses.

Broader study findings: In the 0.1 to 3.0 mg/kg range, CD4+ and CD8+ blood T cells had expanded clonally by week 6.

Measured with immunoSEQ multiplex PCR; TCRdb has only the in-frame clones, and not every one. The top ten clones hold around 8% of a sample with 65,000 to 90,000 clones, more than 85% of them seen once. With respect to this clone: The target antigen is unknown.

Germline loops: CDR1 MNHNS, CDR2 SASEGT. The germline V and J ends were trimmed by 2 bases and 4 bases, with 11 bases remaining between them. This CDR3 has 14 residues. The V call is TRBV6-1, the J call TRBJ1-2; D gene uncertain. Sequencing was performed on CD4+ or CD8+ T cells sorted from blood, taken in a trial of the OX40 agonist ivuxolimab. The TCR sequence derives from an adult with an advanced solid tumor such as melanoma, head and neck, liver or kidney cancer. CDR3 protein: CASSELVHLYGYTF. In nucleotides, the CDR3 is TGTGCCAGCAGTGAATTGGTTCACCTCTATGGCTACACCTTC.